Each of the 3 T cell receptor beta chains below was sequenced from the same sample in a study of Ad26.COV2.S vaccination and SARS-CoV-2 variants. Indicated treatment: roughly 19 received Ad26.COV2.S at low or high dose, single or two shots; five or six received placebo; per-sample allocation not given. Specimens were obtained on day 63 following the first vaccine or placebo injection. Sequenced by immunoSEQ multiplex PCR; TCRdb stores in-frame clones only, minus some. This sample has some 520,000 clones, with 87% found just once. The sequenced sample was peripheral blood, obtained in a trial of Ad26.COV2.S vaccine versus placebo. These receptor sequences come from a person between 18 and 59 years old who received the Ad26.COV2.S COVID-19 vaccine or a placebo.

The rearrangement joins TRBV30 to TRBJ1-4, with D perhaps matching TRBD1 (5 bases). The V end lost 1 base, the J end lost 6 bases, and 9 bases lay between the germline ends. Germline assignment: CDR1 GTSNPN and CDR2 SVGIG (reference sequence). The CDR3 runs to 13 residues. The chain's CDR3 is CAWSAGGDEKLFF. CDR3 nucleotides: TGTGCCTGGAGTGCCGGGGGTGATGAAAAACTGTTTTTT.

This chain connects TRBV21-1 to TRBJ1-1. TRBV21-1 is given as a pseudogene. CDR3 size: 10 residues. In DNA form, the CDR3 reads TGTGCTTCAGGGGAAGGGGGGAGCTTCTTT. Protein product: CASGEGGSFF.

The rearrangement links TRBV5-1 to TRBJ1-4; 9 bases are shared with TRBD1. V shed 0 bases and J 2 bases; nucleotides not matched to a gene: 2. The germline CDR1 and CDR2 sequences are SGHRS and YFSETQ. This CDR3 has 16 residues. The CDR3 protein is CASSLGTGVTNEKLFF. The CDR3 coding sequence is TGCGCCAGCAGCTTGGGGACAGGGGTCACTAATGAAAAACTGTTTTTT.